Following are 18 T cell receptor beta chains from one sample sequenced in a study of blood T cells in healthy people across ages. Then a second PCR, running about 6 to 12 cycles, was carried out with a sample-barcoded 5' primer and a J-beta primer mix. TCRdb fed the 5' RACE reads into MiXCR, producing one record per CDR3 protein. The sample has 950,000 to 1,200,000 distinct CDR3 sequences, roughly two fifths seen once. Material: blood. The receptor set was obtained from a man in his late teens or twenties in good health.

This clonotype was seen more than once but under ten times. The V call is TRBV7-2, the J call TRBJ2-3; D perhaps matches TRBD2 (6 bases). The CDR3 sequence is 15 residues long. Per the germline V gene, CDR1 is SGHTA and CDR2 is FQGNSA. V dropped 2 bases and J dropped 0 bases, with 9 bases sitting between them. Here the CDR3 reads CASSLSGQSTDTQYF. Here the CDR3 DNA reads TGTGCCAGCAGCTTAAGCGGGCAAAGCACAGATACGCAGTATTTT.

This clonotype was observed a few times. This chain links TRBV10-3 with TRBJ2-7, with D possibly matching TRBD1 (6 bases). The CDR3 is 14 residues long. The germline gives CDR1 ENHRY, CDR2 SYGVKD. V was shortened by 5 bases and J by 1 base, with 12 bases between the two germline ends. In nucleotides, the CDR3 is TGTGCCATCAGTTCCACAGGGTTTTCCTACGAGCAGTACTTC. Protein product: CAISSTGFSYEQYF.

Comment on this clonotype: Since no conserved phenylalanine or tryptophan closes the CDR3, a read error is the likely cause. V is TRBV6-5 and J is TRBJ1-2; tentative D call: TRBD1 (6 bases). CDR1 is MNHEY and CDR2 is SVGAGI in the germline V gene. The CDR3 is made up of 15 amino acids. Between the trimmed V and J ends, which lost 0 bases and 4 bases, there was a span of 12 bases. CDR3 coding DNA: TGTGCCAGCAGTTACTCGACAGGAGGCCGCTATGGCTACACCCTC. Protein: CASSYSTGGRYGYTL.

This clonotype was detected only a few times. The V call is TRBV12-3 or TRBV12-4, the J call TRBJ1-2; D is undetermined. The CDR3 consists of 13 residues. Trimming left V 2 bases short and J 5 bases short, with 9 bases between. CDR3 residues: CASSLYRGYGYTF. CDR3 sequence (DNA): TGTGCCAGCAGTTTATACCGCGGGTATGGCTACACCTTC.

The chain uses TRBV7-9 and TRBJ1-1, with TRBD1 as a possible D gene (5 bases). The germline V gene encodes CDR1 SEHNR and CDR2 FQNEAQ (reference sequence). There are 16 residues in the CDR3. Trimming cost V 1 base and J 3 bases, with 15 bases left between them. As DNA, the CDR3 is TGTGCCAGCAGCTTAGGGGCCAGGGTGAAGGACACTGAAGCTTTCTTT. It codes for CASSLGARVKDTEAFF.

V is TRBV29-1 and J is TRBJ1-1, with 7 nucleotides matching TRBD1. The length of the CDR3 is 13 residues. Germline loops: CDR1 SQVTM, CDR2 ANQGSEA. V shed 7 bases and J 7 bases; nucleotides not matched to a gene: 12. CDR3 protein: CSAGSRGLGEAFF. CDR3 coding DNA: TGCAGCGCTGGAAGTAGGGGGCTAGGTGAAGCTTTCTTT.

This clonotype was counted only a few times. The chain joins TRBV6-5 to TRBJ1-1; unclear D gene. The V and J ends lost 6 bases and 3 bases respectively, with 5 bases between them. CDR3 length: 11 residues. Germline-derived CDR1 and CDR2 are MNHEY and SVGAGI. The CDR3 sequence: CASRDDTEAFF. The CDR3 DNA is TGTGCCAGCAGGGATGACACTGAAGCTTTCTTT.

This clonotype appeared a few times. V and J are TRBV7-2 and TRBJ2-2; D unresolved. Germline CDR1 reads SGHTA; CDR2 reads FQGNSA. The CDR3 runs to 13 residues. The germline V and J ends were trimmed by 4 bases and 6 bases, with 9 bases remaining between them. DNA for the CDR3: TGTGCCAGCAGCTCGACTTCAGCCGGGGAGCTGTTTTTT. Translating it yields CASSSTSAGELFF.

This clonotype was recorded many times. The chain couples TRBV10-3 to TRBJ2-5, with D possibly TRBD2 on 5 matching bases. CDR3 length equals 12 residues. Germline values: CDR1 ENHRY, CDR2 SYGVKD. V was shortened by 3 bases and J by 7 bases, with 9 bases between the two germline ends. CDR3 in DNA: TGTGCCATCAGTGATTACGGGGTGACCCAGTACTTC. Its protein is CAISDYGVTQYF.

There are a few counts of this clonotype. The rearrangement links TRBV6-5 to TRBJ1-2, with TRBD1 matching 9 bases. The germline gives CDR1 MNHEY, CDR2 SVGAGI. V lost 5 bases, J lost 4 bases, and 11 bases stayed unmatched. The CDR3 is made up of 16 amino acids. Written as DNA, the CDR3 is TGTGCCAGCAGTCCCCCCTTGGGACAGGGAGGCTATGGCTACACCTTC. Its protein is CASSPPLGQGGYGYTF.

On this clonotype: A read error may be the cause here, since a much bigger clone is one base away. The chain combines TRBV5-1 with TRBJ2-1; 7 nucleotides align to TRBD1. The germline gives CDR1 SGHRS, CDR2 YFSETQ. This CDR3 has 15 residues. J lost 5 bases, V lost 4 bases, and 9 bases had no gene match. The CDR3, as DNA: TGCGCCAGCAGCGCTAGCAGGGGGATGGACAATGAGCAGTTCTTC. Its translation: CASSASRGMDNEQFF.

The rearrangement links TRBV10-3 to TRBJ1-2; 12 nucleotides agree with TRBD1. The CDR3 consists of 15 residues. CDR1 is ENHRY, CDR2 SYGVKD, per germline. V gave up 11 bases and J gave up 4 bases; unmatched junction bases: 11. CDR3 protein: CASEGQGADRYGYTF. The CDR3 DNA reads as TGTGCCTCCGAGGGACAGGGGGCAGATCGCTATGGCTACACCTTC.

This chain links TRBV10-3 with TRBJ1-1, with 7 nucleotides matching TRBD1. Germline lookup yields CDR1 ENHRY and CDR2 SYGVKD. V trimming: 4 bases; J trimming: 6 bases; junction bases outside the gene matches: 8. The CDR3 has 14 amino acids. The CDR3 sequence is CAISGQGEGAEAFF. The CDR3 DNA sequence: TGTGCCATCAGTGGGCAGGGGGAAGGAGCTGAAGCTTTCTTT.

The rearrangement links TRBV28 to TRBJ1-2, with D uncertain. The CDR3 is 14 residues long. CDR1 and CDR2 (germline): MDHEN, SYDVKM. V was pared by 6 bases and J by 7 bases, with 18 bases between. In nucleotides, the CDR3 is TGTGCCAGCAGGATTCCGACGGGGTTTACTGGCTACACCTTC. It codes for CASRIPTGFTGYTF.

This clonotype occurred a few times. Germline is not matched at one junction end, which may reflect a read error. This chain joins TRBV5-1 and TRBJ2-1, with D possibly TRBD2 on 5 matching bases. Judging by the DNA end, TRBJ2-7 fits better; the J call may be wrong. Germline loops: CDR1 SGHRS, CDR2 YFSETQ. This CDR3 comprises 14 residues. The CDR3 sequence: CASSPRTSYNEQYF. CDR3 in DNA: TGTGCCAGCAGCCCGAGGACTTCCTACAATGAGCAGTACTTC.

This clonotype was seen only a few times. This rearrangement joins TRBV29-1 to TRBJ2-1; D is perhaps TRBD1 (5 bases). Trimming stripped 0 bases from V and 1 base from J, with 10 bases between. Germline-derived CDR1 and CDR2 are SQVTM and ANQGSEA. The CDR3 consists of 15 residues. In nucleotides, the CDR3 is TGCAGCGTTGAAGATCCAGGGCGATCCTACAATGAGCAGTTCTTC. Protein product: CSVEDPGRSYNEQFF.

The chain joins TRBV7-3 to TRBJ2-1, with 7 bases aligning to TRBD2. This CDR3 has 16 residues. CDR1 and CDR2 from the germline V gene are SGHTA and FQGTGA. Germline trimming cut 4 bases from V and 4 bases from J; bases unmatched to any gene: 10. In nucleotides, the CDR3 is TGTGCCAGCAGCTATAGGCCCAGCGGGGCGTACAATGAGCAGTTCTTC. This sequence encodes CASSYRPSGAYNEQFF.

The J gene is TRBJ1-6, the V gene TRBV27; 7 bases map to TRBD1. CDR1 is MNHEY, CDR2 SMNVEV, per germline (reference sequence). The CDR3 is 17 amino acids. V gave up 3 bases and J gave up 0 bases; unmatched junction bases: 5. CDR3 region: CASSFASGGSYNSPLHF. In DNA form, the CDR3 reads TGTGCCAGCAGTTTCGCTTCAGGGGGCTCCTATAATTCACCCCTCCACTTT.